The 13 T cell receptor beta chains below come from one sample, sequenced in a study of blood T cell repertoires in COVID-19. TCRdb's table, derived via immunoSEQ multiplex PCR, lists solely in-frame clones and lacks some. This table holds about 120,000 clones, 86% found once. The sequencing sample was made of peripheral blood. These receptors were taken from a man between 40 and 49 years old with acute or convalescent COVID-19.

The rearrangement joins TRBV10-1 to TRBJ1-1, with 7 positions matching TRBD1. The CDR3 extends over 14 amino acids. Per germline, CDR1 WNHNN and CDR2 SYGVQD (reference sequence). The V gene end was trimmed by 2 bases and the J gene end by 5 bases; junction bases not matched to a gene: 5. CDR3 nucleotides: TGCGCCAGCAGTGAGGACAGGGTACGGACTGAAGCTTTCTTT. As protein: CASSEDRVRTEAFF.

V usage is TRBV12-5 and J usage is TRBJ1-3; D not certain. V was clipped by 6 bases and J by 0 bases, with 9 bases between them. This CDR3 spans 14 amino acids. CDR1 is LGHNT and CDR2 is FRNRAP in the germline V gene. The CDR3: CASGSGSSGNTIYF. CDR3 DNA: TGTGCTAGTGGCTCCGGGAGCTCTGGAAACACCATATATTTT.

CDR3 sequence: CASSPPQGYYGYTF. CDR3 DNA: TGTGCCAGCTCACCCCCGCAGGGCTACTATGGCTACACCTTC. The gene calls are TRBV18 and TRBJ1-2; weak D call: TRBD1 (5 bases). CDR3 length: 14 amino acids. V lost 3 bases and J 3 bases, leaving 11 bases between the germline ends. In germline, CDR1 is KGHSH, CDR2 LQKENI.

This chain links TRBV12-3 or TRBV12-4 with TRBJ1-1; D not resolved. CDR3 size: 11 residues. V shed 8 bases and J shed 8 bases, with 12 bases lying between them. The chain's CDR3 is CASGRGAEAFF. CDR3 nucleotide sequence: TGTGCCAGCGGACGGGGAGCCGAAGCTTTCTTT.

The chain uses TRBV6-5 and TRBJ1-2; 8 bases are shared with TRBD1. Germline CDR1 and CDR2: MNHEY and SVGAGI. V lost 0 bases to trimming and J lost 6 bases; unmatched junction nucleotides: 3. This CDR3 spans 14 amino acids. CDR3 coding DNA: TGTGCCAGCAGTTACTCGACAGGGGATAATGGCTACACCTTC. It encodes CASSYSTGDNGYTF.

This chain links TRBV9 with TRBJ2-1; the match to TRBD2 covers 8 bases. This CDR3 spans 15 amino acids. Germline CDR1 is SGDLS and CDR2 is YYNGEE. Trimming took 4 bases from V and 8 from J; bases not matched to a gene: 11. CDR3 protein: CASSTTSGVVYEQFF. The CDR3 coding sequence is TGTGCCAGCAGCACTACTAGCGGAGTTGTATATGAGCAGTTCTTC.

CDR3 amino acids: CAISEGGAKDEQFF. CDR3 DNA: TGTGCCATCAGTGAAGGGGGGGCCAAAGATGAGCAGTTCTTC. The chain carries TRBV10-3 and TRBJ2-1; D might be TRBD2 (7 bases). The germline gives CDR1 ENHRY, CDR2 SYGVKD. V lost 3 bases and J 8 bases, leaving 14 bases between the germline ends. The length of the CDR3 is 14 residues.

The CDR3 DNA sequence: TGTGCCAGCAGCGTGACCGGGACAGGGTATGAAAAACTGTTTTTT. It specifies CASSVTGTGYEKLFF. The chain employs TRBV9 and TRBJ1-4; 9 nucleotides agree with TRBD1. Looked up from germline, CDR1 is SGDLS and CDR2 is YYNGEE. V lost 2 bases, J lost 6 bases, and 5 bases stayed unmatched. The CDR3 extends over 15 amino acids.

The chain employs TRBV12-3 or TRBV12-4 and TRBJ1-2, with D perhaps TRBD1 (5 bases). The CDR3 sequence is 12 residues long. Trimming removed 5 bases at V and 7 bases at J, with 11 bases between. CDR3 nucleotides: TGTGCCAGCAGTCGAAGACAGAGTGGCTACACCTTC. This encodes CASSRRQSGYTF.

This rearrangement joins TRBV30 to TRBJ1-1; D unclear. CDR3 length equals 12 residues. Germline V gives CDR1 GTSNPN, CDR2 SVGIG (reference sequence). Trimming took 3 bases from V and 6 from J, leaving 11 bases between them. Here the CDR3 reads CAWRDSEAEAFF. CDR3 sequence (DNA): TGTGCCTGGAGGGACTCAGAGGCTGAAGCTTTCTTT.

This clone was picked up a small number of times. For the CDR3, the DNA is TGTGCCAGTAGTATTACAGCGGGACTAGCGACTTATTCCCCCTACAATGAGCAGTTCTTC. Amino acid sequence: CASSITAGLATYSPYNEQFF. This chain joins TRBV19 and TRBJ2-1; 10 bases fit TRBD2. Germline V gene lookup returns CDR1 LNHDA and CDR2 SQIVND (reference sequence). The ends lost 3 bases at V and 2 bases at J; junction bases unmatched: 16. The CDR3 is 20 amino acids.

V and J are TRBV30 and TRBJ2-1; 11 bases are a match to TRBD2. The germline CDR1 and CDR2 sequences are GTSNPN and SVGIG (reference sequence). CDR3 length: 14 residues. The J segment lost 9 bases and the V segment lost 4 bases, leaving 8 bases of the junction unmatched. CDR3 sequence: CAWTTSGELIEQFF. The CDR3 bases are TGTGCCTGGACGACTAGCGGGGAACTCATTGAGCAGTTCTTC.

This clone was counted once. The chain has TRBV24-1 and TRBJ1-1; a possible D gene is TRBD1 (5 bases). The germline V gene has CDR1 KGHDR and CDR2 SFDVKD. V lost 6 bases and J lost 1, with 8 bases in between. The CDR3 is 13 amino acids. In DNA form, the CDR3 reads TGTGCCACCAGTTACACAGGGAACACTGAAGCTTTCTTT. Amino acids: CATSYTGNTEAFF.